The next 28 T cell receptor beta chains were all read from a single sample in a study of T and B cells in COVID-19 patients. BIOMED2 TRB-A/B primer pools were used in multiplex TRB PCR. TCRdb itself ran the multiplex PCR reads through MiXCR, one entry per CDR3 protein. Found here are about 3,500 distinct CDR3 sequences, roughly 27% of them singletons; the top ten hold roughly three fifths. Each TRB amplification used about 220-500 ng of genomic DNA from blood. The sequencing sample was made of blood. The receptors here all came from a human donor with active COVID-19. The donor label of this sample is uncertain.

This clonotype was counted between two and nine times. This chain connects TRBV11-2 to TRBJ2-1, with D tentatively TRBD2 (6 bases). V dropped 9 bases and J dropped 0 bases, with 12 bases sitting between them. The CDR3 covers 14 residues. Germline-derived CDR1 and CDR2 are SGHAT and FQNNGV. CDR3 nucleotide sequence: TGTGCCAGTTCGTGGGGGGTCTCCTACAATGAGCAGTTCTTC. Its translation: CASSWGVSYNEQFF.

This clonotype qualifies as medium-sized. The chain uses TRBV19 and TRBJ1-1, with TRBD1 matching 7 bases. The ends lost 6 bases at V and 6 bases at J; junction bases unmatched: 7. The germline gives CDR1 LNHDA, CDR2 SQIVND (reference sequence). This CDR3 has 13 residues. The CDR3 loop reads CASSFAGGAEAFF. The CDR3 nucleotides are TGTGCCAGTAGCTTTGCAGGGGGGGCTGAAGCTTTCTTT. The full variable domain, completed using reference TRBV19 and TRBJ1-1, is DGGITQSPKYLFRKEGQNVTLSCEQNLNHDAMYWYRQDPGQGLRLIYYSQIVNDFQKGDIAEGYSVSREKKESFPLTVTSAQKNPTAFYLCASSFAGGAEAFFGQGTRLTVV.

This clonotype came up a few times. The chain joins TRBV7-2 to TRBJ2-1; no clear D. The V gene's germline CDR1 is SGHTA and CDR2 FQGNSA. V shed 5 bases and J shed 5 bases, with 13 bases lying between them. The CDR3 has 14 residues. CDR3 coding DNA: TGTGCCAGCAGCGAACAGAGTATCGACAATGAGCAGTTCTTC. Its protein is CASSEQSIDNEQFF.

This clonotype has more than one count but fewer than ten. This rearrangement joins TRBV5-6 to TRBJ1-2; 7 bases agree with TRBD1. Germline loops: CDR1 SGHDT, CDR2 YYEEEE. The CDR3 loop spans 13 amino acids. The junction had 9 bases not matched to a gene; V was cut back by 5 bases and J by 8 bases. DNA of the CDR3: TGTGCCAGCAGTCTCGCGCAGGGGGGAGGCTACACCTTC. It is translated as CASSLAQGGGYTF.

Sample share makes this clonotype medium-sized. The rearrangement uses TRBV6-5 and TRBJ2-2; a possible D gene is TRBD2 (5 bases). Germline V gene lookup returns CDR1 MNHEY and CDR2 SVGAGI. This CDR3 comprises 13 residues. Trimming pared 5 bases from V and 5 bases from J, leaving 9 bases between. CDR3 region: CASSRTETGELFF. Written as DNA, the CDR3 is TGTGCCAGCAGTCGGACTGAGACCGGGGAGCTGTTTTTT.

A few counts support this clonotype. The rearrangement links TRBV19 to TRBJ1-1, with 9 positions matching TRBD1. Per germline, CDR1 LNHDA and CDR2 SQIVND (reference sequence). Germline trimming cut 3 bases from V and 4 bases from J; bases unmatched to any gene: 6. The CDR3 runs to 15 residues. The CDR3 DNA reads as TGTGCCAGTAGTATCCCCGGGACAGGGCTCACTGAAGCTTTCTTT. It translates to CASSIPGTGLTEAFF. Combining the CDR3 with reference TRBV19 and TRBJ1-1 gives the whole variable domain DGGITQSPKYLFRKEGQNVTLSCEQNLNHDAMYWYRQDPGQGLRLIYYSQIVNDFQKGDIAEGYSVSREKKESFPLTVTSAQKNPTAFYLCASSIPGTGLTEAFFGQGTRLTVV.

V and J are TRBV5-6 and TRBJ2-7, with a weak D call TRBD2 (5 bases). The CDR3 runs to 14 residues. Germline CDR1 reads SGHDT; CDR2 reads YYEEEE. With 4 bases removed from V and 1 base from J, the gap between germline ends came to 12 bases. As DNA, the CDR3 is TGTGCCAGCAGCCGGACGGGAAGTTCCTACGAGCAGTACTTC. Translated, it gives CASSRTGSSYEQYF.

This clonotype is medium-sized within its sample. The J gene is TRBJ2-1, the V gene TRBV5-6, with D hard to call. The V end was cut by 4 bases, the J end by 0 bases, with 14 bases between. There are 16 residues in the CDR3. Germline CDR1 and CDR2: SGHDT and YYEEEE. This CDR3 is CASSPDLPSSYNEQFF. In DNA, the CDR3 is TGTGCCAGCAGCCCCGACTTACCGAGCTCCTACAATGAGCAGTTCTTC.

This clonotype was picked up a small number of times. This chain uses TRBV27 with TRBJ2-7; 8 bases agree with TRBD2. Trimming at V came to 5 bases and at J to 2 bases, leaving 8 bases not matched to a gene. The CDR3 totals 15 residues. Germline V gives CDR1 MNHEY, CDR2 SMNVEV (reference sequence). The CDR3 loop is CASSARGGAAYEQYF. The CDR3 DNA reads TGTGCCAGCAGTGCCCGGGGGGGGGCTGCCTACGAGCAGTACTTC.

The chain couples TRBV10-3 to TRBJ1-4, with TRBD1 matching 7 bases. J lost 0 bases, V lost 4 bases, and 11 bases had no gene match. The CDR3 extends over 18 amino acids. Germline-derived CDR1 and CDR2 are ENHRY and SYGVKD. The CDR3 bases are TGTGCCATCAGTGTAGGGCCGGGACAGCTTGCAACTAATGAAAAACTGTTTTTT. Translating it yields CAISVGPGQLATNEKLFF.

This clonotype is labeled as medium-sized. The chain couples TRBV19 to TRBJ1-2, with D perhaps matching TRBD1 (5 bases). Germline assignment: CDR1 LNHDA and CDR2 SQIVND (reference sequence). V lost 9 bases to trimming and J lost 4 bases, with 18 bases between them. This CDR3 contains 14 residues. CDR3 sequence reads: CASVYSGTLYGYTF. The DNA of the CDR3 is TGTGCCAGCGTATACTCCGGGACCCTCTATGGCTACACCTTC. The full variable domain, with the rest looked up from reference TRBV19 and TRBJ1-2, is DGGITQSPKYLFRKEGQNVTLSCEQNLNHDAMYWYRQDPGQGLRLIYYSQIVNDFQKGDIAEGYSVSREKKESFPLTVTSAQKNPTAFYLCASVYSGTLYGYTFGSGTRLTVV.

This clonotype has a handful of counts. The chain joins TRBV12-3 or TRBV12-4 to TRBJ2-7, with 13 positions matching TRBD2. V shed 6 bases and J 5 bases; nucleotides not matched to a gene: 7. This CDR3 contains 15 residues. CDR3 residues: CASSPTSGGLDEQYF. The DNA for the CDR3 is TGTGCCAGCAGCCCGACTAGCGGGGGGCTCGACGAGCAGTACTTC.

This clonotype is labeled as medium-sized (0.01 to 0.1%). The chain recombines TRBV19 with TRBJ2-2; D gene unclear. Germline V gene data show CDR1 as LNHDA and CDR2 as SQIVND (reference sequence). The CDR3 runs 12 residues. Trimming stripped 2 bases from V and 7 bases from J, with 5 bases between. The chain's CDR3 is CASSIRSGELFF. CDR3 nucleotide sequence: TGTGCCAGTAGTATAAGGAGCGGGGAGCTGTTTTTT.

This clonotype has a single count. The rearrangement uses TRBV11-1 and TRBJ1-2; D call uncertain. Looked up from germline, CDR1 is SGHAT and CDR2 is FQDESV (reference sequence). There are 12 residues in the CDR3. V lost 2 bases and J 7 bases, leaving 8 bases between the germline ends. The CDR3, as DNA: TGTGCCAGCAGCTTAAGAGGGCCTGGCTACACCTTC. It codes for CASSLRGPGYTF.

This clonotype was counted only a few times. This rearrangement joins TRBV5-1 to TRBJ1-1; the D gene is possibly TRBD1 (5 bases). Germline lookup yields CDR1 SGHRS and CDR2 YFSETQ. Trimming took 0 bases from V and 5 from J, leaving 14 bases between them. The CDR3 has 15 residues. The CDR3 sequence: CASSLAAGKGTEAFF. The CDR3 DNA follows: TGCGCCAGCAGCTTGGCAGCAGGCAAGGGGACTGAAGCTTTCTTT.

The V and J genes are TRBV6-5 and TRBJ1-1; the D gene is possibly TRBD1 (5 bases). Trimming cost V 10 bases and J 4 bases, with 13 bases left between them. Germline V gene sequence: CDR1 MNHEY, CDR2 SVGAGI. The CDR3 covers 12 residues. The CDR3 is CANRQLATEAFF. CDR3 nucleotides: TGTGCCAACAGACAGTTAGCCACTGAAGCTTTCTTT.

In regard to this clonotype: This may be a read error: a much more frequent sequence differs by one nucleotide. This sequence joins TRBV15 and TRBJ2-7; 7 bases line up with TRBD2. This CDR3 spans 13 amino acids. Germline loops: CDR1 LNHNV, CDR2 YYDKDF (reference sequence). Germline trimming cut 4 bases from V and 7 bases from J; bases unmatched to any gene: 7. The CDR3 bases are TGTGCCACCAGCACCCTAGCGGACAATGAGCAGTACTTC. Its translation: CATSTLADNEQYF.

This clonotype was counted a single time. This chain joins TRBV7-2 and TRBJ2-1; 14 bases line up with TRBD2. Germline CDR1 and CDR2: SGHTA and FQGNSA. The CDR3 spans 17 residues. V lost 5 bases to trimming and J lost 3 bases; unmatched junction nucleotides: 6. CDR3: CASSPGLAGAGYNEQFF. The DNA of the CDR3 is TGTGCCAGCAGCCCGGGACTAGCGGGGGCCGGCTACAATGAGCAGTTCTTC.

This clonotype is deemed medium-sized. In nucleotides, the CDR3 is TGTGCCAGCAGCTTATCATGGGGCTGGTACGAGCAGTACTTC. It encodes CASSLSWGWYEQYF. The chain couples TRBV13 to TRBJ2-7; tentatively, D is TRBD1 (5 bases). The V gene's germline CDR1 is PRHDT and CDR2 FYEKMQ (reference sequence). Trimming stripped 2 bases from V and 4 bases from J, with 12 bases between. This CDR3 is 14 amino acids long.

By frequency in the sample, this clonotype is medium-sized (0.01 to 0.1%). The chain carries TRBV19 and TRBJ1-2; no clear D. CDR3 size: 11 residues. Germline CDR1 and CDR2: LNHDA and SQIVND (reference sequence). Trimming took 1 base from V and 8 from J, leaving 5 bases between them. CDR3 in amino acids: CASSIGGGYTF. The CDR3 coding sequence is TGTGCCAGTAGTATAGGAGGCGGCTACACCTTC.

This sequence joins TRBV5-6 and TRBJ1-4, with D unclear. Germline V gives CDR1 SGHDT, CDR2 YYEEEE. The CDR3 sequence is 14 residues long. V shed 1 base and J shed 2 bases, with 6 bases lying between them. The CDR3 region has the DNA TGTGCCAGCAGCTTGTCAACTACTAATGAAAAACTGTTTTTT. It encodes CASSLSTTNEKLFF.

DNA for the CDR3: TGTGCCAGCAGTTACTCAATTCCGGGACAGGGCTTAATCGGGGCCAACGTCCTGACTTTC. Its translation is CASSYSIPGQGLIGANVLTF. This chain uses TRBV6-5 with TRBJ2-6; TRBD1 matches at 9 bases. Germline loops: CDR1 MNHEY, CDR2 SVGAGI. CDR3 length: 20 amino acids. The V segment lost 0 bases and the J segment 4 bases; nucleotides outside the gene matches: 13.

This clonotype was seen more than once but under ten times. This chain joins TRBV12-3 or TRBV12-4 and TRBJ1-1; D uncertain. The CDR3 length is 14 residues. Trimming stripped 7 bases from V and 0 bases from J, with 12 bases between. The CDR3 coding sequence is TGTGCCAGCACCTTTCTGGGAGTGAACACTGAAGCTTTCTTT. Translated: CASTFLGVNTEAFF.

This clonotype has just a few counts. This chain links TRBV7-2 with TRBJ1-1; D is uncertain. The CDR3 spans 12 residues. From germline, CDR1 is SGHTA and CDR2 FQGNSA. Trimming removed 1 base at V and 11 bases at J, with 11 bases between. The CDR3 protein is CASSLGGDGAFF. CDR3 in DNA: TGTGCCAGCAGCTTAGGTGGAGATGGCGCTTTCTTT.

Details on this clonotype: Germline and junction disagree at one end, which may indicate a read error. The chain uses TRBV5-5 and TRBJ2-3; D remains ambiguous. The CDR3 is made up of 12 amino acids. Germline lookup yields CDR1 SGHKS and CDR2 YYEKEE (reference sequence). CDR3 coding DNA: TGCGCCAGCAGCCTGAGCACAGATACGCAGTATTTT. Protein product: CASSLSTDTQYF.

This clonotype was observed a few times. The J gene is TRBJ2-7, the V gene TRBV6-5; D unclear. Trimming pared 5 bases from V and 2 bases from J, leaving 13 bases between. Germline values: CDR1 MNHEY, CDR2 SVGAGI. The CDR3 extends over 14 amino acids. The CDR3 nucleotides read TGTGCCAGCAGTAACCCCCCTCGGACCTACGAGCAGTACTTC. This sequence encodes CASSNPPRTYEQYF.

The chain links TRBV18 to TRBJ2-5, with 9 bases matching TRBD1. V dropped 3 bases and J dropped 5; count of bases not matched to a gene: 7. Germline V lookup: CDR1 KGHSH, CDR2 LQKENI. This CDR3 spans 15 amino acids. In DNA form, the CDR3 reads TGTGCCAGCTCACCGGGGACAGGGTCCCTTGAGACCCAGTACTTC. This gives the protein CASSPGTGSLETQYF.

The CDR3 region is CASSKTGANTGELFF. The CDR3, as DNA: TGTGCCAGCAGTAAGACAGGGGCGAACACCGGGGAGCTGTTTTTT. This rearrangement joins TRBV6-5 to TRBJ2-2; 8 positions agree with TRBD1. This CDR3 is built from 15 residues. After removal of 5 bases from V and 0 bases from J, the junction contained 2 bases not matched to a gene. Per the germline V gene, CDR1 is MNHEY and CDR2 is SVGAGI.